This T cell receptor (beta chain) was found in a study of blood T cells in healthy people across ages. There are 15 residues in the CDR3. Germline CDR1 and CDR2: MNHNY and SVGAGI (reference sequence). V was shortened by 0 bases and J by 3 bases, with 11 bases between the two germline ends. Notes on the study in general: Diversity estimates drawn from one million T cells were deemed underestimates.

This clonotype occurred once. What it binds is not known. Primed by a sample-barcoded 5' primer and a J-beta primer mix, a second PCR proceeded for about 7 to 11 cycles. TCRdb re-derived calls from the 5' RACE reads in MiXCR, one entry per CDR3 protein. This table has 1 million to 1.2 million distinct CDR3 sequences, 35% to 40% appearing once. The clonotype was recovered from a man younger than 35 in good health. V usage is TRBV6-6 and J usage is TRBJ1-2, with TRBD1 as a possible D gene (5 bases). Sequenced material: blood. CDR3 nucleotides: TGTGCCAGCAGTTACTCCCAGGGCAGCCACTATGGCTACACCTTC. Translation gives CASSYSQGSHYGYTF.